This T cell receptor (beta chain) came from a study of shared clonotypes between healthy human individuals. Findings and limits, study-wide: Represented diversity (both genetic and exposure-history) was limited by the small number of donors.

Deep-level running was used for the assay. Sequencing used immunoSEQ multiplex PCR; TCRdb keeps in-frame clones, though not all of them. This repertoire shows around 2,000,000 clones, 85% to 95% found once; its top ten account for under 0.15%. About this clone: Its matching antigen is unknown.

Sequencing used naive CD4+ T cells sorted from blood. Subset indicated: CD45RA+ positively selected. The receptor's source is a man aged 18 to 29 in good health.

DNA of the CDR3: TGCGCCAGCAGCCCGGGACAGTCAGCCTACGAGCAGTACTTC. Protein product: CASSPGQSAYEQYF. The chain uses TRBV5-1 and TRBJ2-7; TRBD1 matches at 7 bases. Per the germline V gene, CDR1 is SGHRS and CDR2 is YFSETQ. This CDR3 is built from 14 residues. V lost 4 bases to trimming and J lost 2 bases; unmatched junction nucleotides: 6.